Listed here are 2 T cell receptor beta chains from one sample, sequenced in a study of CD8 T cells in ankylosing spondylitis. From the 5' RACE reads, TCRdb called clonotypes with MiXCR, one entry per CDR3 protein. The sample records hundreds of thousands of distinct CDR3 sequences, around 25% being singletons. The sequenced sample consisted of blood, either unsorted or a sorted T cell fraction (not recorded which). Receptors originate from a male donor with ankylosing spondylitis or in good health (not recorded which).

Regarding this clonotype: This sequence may be a read error, since a much larger clone differs from it by one base. The CDR3 reads CVSTSGVSGNTIYF. The CDR3 coding sequence is TGTGTCAGTACCTCCGGGGTCTCTGGAAACACCATATATTTT. The chain combines TRBV19 with TRBJ1-3; unclear D gene. The germline V gene has CDR1 LNHDA and CDR2 SQIVND (reference sequence). This CDR3 contains 14 residues.

This chain uses TRBV5-1 with TRBJ2-5, with D possibly being TRBD1 (6 bases). Germline CDR1 SGHRS, CDR2 YFSETQ. The CDR3 is 15 amino acids. V lost 6 bases and J 3 bases, leaving 18 bases between the germline ends. The CDR3 reads CASKGQPYNEETQYF. For the CDR3, the DNA is TGCGCCAGCAAAGGACAGCCATACAATGAAGAGACCCAGTACTTC.